This T cell receptor (beta chain) was obtained from a study of blood T cell repertoires in COVID-19. Trimming cost V 4 bases and J 10 bases; bases outside gene matches: 8. Germline loops: CDR1 SGHDT, CDR2 YYEEEE. The CDR3 length is 13 residues. As processed by the authors: By means of reference gene primer amplification, nucleated cell counts were estimated. Measured with immunoSEQ multiplex PCR; TCRdb has only the in-frame clones, and not every one. That table gives V, J and clone size, and the DNA gave D and trimming. The sample holds around 85,000 clones; around 88% are singletons and the top ten take 7% to 9%.

The genes are TRBV5-6 and TRBJ1-1, with 9 nucleotides matching TRBD1. Source material: peripheral blood. This clonotype was sampled from a man aged 50-59 years with active COVID-19. The CDR3 is CASSLGTGRLAFF. Here the CDR3 DNA reads TGTGCCAGCAGCCTGGGGACAGGGCGGCTAGCTTTCTTT.